The 4 T cell receptor beta chains given below trace back to one sample, sequenced in a study of cytomegalovirus exposure and HLA in healthy donors. It was with 60 Vbeta and 13 Jbeta primers that the PCR ran. The table came from immunoSEQ multiplex PCR; TCRdb's copy has only in-frame clones and leaves some out. Of under 200,000 clones listed, around 80% were seen once; the top ten hold around 0.69%. The source material was PBMCs. Receptors were obtained from a woman in her 40s in good health and CMV-seronegative.

This rearrangement joins TRBV7-6 to TRBJ2-7; 7 bases line up with TRBD1. V was pared by 4 bases and J by 1 base, with 7 bases of the junction left unmatched. The CDR3 is 15 residues long. Germline assignment: CDR1 SGHVS and CDR2 FNYEAQ. The CDR3 is CASSSQGSPSYEQYF. The CDR3 bases are TGTGCCAGCAGCTCACAGGGGTCCCCATCCTACGAGCAGTACTTC.

This clone was seen only a few times. The sample holds other DNA sequences that translate to the same CDR3. The chain combines TRBV2 with TRBJ2-7; TRBD2 might be the D (6 bases). Germline assignment: CDR1 SNHLY and CDR2 FYNNEI. V lost 3 bases, J lost 3 bases, and 9 bases lay in between. The CDR3 contains 13 residues. This CDR3 reads CASSDSGNYEQYF. For the CDR3, the DNA is TGTGCCAGCAGTGATAGCGGTAACTACGAGCAGTACTTC.

The rearrangement links TRBV9 to TRBJ1-5; D is undetermined. Trimming removed 4 bases at V and 9 bases at J, with 20 bases between. Germline CDR1 and CDR2: SGDLS and YYNGEE. The CDR3 extends over 15 amino acids. In nucleotides, the CDR3 is TGTGCCAGCAGCCTTGGGAGCGGTACCGTCTGGCCCCAGCATTTT. Amino acid sequence: CASSLGSGTVWPQHF.

This clone was observed a single time. This chain uses TRBV5-1 with TRBJ2-1; a weak D match, TRBD2 (5 bases). Germline lookup yields CDR1 SGHRS and CDR2 YFSETQ. Trimming stripped 0 bases from V and 4 bases from J, with 11 bases between. The CDR3 contains 15 residues. CDR3 sequence: CASSLEVGKYNEQFF. The CDR3 nucleotides are TGCGCCAGCAGCTTGGAGGTCGGGAAGTACAATGAGCAGTTCTTC.